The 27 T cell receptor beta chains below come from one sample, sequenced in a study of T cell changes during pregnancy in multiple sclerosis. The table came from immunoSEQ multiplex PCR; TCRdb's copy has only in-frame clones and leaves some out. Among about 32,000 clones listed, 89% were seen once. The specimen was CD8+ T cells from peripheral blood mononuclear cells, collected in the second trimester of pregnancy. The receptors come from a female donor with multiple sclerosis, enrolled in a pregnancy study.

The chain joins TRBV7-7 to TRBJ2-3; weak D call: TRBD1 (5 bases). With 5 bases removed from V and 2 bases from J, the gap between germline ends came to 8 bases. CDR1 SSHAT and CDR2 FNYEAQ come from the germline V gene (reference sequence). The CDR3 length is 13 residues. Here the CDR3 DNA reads TGTGCCAGCAGCCTTGGACACACAGATACGCAGTATTTT. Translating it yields CASSLGHTDTQYF.

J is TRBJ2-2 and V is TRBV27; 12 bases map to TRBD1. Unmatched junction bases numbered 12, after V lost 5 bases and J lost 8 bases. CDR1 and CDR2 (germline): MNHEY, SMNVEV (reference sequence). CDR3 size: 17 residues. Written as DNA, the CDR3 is TGTGCCAGCAGTATCCCACCGGGACAGGGGGCAGTGGGGGAGCTGTTTTTT. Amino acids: CASSIPPGQGAVGELFF.

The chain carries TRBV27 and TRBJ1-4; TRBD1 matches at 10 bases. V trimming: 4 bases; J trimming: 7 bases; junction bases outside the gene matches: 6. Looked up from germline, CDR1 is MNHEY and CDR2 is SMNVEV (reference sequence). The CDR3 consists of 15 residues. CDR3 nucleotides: TGTGCCAGCAGTTCCCGACAGGGGGCCACTGAAAAACTGTTTTTT. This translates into CASSSRQGATEKLFF. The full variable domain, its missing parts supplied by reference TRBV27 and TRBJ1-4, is EAQVTQNPRYLITVTGKKLTVTCSQNMNHEYMSWYRQDPGLGLRQIYYSMNVEVTDKGDVPEGYKVSRKEKRNFPLILESPSPNQTSLYFCASSSRQGATEKLFFGSGTQLSVL.

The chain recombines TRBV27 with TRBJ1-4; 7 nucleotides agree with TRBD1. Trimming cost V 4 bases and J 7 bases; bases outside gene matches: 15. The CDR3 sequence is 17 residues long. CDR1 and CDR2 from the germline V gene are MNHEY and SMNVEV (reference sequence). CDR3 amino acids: CASSSPWVKGGGEKLFF. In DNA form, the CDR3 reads TGTGCCAGCAGTTCCCCGTGGGTGAAAGGGGGCGGTGAAAAACTGTTTTTT.

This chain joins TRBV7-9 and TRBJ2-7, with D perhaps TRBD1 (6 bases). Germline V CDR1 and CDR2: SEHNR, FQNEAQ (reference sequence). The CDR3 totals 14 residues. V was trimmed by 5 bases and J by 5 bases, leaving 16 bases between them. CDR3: CASSTNSGADEQYF. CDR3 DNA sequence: TGTGCCAGCAGCACGAACTCAGGGGCCGACGAGCAGTACTTC.

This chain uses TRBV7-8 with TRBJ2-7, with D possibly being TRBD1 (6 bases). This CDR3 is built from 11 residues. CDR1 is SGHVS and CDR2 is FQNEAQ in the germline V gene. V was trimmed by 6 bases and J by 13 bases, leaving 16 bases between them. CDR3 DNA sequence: TGTGCCAGCAGTTTCAGGGGCGAATACTACTTC. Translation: CASSFRGEYYF.

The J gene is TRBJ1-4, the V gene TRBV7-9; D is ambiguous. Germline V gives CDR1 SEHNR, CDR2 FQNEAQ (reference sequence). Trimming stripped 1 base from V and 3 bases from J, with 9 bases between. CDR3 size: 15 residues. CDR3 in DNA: TGTGCCAGCAGCTTAGTGGTCAGATCTAATGAAAAACTGTTTTTT. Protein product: CASSLVVRSNEKLFF.

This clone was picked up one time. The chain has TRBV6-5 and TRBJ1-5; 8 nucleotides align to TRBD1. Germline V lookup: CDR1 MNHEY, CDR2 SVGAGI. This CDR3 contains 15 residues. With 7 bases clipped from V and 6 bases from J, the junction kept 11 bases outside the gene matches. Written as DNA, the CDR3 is TGTGCCAGCATCAGATACCAGGGGGCTGTTCAGCCCCAGCATTTT. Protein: CASIRYQGAVQPQHF.

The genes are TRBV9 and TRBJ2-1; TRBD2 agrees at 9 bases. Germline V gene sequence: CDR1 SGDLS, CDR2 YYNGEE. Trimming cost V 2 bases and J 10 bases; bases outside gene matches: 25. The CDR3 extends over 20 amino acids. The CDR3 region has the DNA TGTGCCAGCAGCGTCACAACCAGGAGAGCGGGAGGTGGTCCGACACGGGAGCAGTTCTTC. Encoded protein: CASSVTTRRAGGGPTREQFF.

The DNA for the CDR3 is TGTGCTATTAAGACAGCTTCCTACGAGCAGTACTTC. Its translation: CAIKTASYEQYF. The rearrangement joins TRBV30 to TRBJ2-7, with a possible D match to TRBD1 (5 bases). Germline assignment: CDR1 GTSNPN and CDR2 SVGIG (reference sequence). This CDR3 region has 12 residues.

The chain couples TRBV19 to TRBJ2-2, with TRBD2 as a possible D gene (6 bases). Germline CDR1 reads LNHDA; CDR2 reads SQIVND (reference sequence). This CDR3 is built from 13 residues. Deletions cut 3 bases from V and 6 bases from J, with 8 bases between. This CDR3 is CASSMRGAGELFF. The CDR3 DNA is TGTGCCAGTAGTATGCGCGGGGCCGGGGAGCTGTTTTTT. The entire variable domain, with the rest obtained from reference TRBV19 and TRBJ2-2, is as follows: DGGITQSPKYLFRKEGQNVTLSCEQNLNHDAMYWYRQDPGQGLRLIYYSQIVNDFQKGDIAEGYSVSREKKESFPLTVTSAQKNPTAFYLCASSMRGAGELFFGEGSRLTVL.

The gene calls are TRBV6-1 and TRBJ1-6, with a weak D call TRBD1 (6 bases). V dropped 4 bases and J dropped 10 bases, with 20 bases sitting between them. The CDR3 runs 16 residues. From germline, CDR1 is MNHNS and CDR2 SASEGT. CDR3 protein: CASSGGSSGGHSPLHF. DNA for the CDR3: TGTGCCAGCAGTGGGGGCTCGTCGGGGGGACACTCACCCCTCCACTTT.

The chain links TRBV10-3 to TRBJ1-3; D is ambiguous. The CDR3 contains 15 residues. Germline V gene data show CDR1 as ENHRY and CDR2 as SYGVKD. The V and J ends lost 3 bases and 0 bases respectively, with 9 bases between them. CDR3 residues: CAISDSGSSGNTIYF. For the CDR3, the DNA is TGTGCCATCAGTGATTCAGGCAGCTCTGGAAACACCATATATTTT.

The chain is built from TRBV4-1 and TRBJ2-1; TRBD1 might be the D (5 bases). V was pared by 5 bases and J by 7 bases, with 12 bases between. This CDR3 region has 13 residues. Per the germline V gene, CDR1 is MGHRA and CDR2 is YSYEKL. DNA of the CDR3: TGCGCCAGCAGCGCCTTGGGGCAAAATGAGCAGTTCTTC. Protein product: CASSALGQNEQFF.

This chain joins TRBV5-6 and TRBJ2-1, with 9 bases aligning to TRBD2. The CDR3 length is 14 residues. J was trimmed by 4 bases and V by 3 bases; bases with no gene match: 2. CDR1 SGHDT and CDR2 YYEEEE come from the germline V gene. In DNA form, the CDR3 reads TGTGCCAGCAGCTCCGGACTAGCGTACAATGAGCAGTTCTTC. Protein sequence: CASSSGLAYNEQFF.

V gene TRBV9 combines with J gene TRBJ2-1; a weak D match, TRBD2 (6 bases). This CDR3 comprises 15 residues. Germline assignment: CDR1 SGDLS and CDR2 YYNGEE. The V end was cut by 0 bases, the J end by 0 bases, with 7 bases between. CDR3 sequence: CASSVETSSYNEQFF. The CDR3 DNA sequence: TGTGCCAGCAGCGTAGAGACTAGCTCCTACAATGAGCAGTTCTTC.

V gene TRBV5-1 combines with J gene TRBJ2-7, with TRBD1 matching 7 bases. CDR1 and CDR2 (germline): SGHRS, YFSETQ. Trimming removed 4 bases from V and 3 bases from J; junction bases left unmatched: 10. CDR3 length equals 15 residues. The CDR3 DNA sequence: TGCGCCAGCAGCCTACGGACAGGCCTATACTACGAGCAGTACTTC. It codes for CASSLRTGLYYEQYF.

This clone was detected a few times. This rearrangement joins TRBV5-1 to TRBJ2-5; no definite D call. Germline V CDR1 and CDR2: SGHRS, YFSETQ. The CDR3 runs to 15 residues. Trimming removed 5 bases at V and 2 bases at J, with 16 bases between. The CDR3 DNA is TGCGCCAGCAGATACAGACACGTAGTACAAGAGACCCAGTACTTC. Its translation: CASRYRHVVQETQYF. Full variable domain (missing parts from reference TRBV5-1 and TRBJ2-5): KAGVTQTPRYLIKTRGQQVTLSCSPISGHRSVSWYQQTPGQGLQFLFEYFSETQRNKGNFPGRFSGRQFSNSRSEMNVSTLELGDSALYLCASRYRHVVQETQYFGPGTRLLVL.

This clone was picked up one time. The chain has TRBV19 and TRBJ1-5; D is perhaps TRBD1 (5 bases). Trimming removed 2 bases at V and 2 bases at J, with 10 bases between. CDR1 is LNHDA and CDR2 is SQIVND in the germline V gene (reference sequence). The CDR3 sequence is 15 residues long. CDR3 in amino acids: CASSINSGGNQPQHF. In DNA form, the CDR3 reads TGTGCCAGTAGTATAAATTCGGGGGGCAATCAGCCCCAGCATTTT.

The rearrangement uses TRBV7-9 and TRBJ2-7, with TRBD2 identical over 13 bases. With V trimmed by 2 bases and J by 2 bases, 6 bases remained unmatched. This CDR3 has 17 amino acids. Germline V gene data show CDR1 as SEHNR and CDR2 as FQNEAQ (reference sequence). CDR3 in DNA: TGTGCCAGCAGCTTACCCGGGACTAGCGGGGAGCCCTACGAGCAGTACTTC. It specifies CASSLPGTSGEPYEQYF. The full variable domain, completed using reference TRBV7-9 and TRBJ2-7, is DTGVSQNPRHKITKRGQNVTFRCDPISEHNRLYWYRQTLGQGPEFLTYFQNEAQLEKSRLLSDRFSAERPKGSFSTLEIQRTEQGDSAMYLCASSLPGTSGEPYEQYFGPGTRLTVT.

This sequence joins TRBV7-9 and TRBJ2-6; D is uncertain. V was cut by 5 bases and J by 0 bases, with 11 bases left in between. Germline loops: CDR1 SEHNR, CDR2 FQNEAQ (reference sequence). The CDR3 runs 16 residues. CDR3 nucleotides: TGTGCCAGCAGCGATTACGCCAGCTCTGGGGCCAACGTCCTGACTTTC. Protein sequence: CASSDYASSGANVLTF.

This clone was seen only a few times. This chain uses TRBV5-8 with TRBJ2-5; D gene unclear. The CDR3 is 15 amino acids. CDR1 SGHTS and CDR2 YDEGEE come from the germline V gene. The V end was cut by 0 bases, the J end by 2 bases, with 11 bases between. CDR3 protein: CASSLGGSSQETQYF. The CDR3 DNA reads TGTGCCAGCAGCTTGGGCGGATCTTCGCAAGAGACCCAGTACTTC.

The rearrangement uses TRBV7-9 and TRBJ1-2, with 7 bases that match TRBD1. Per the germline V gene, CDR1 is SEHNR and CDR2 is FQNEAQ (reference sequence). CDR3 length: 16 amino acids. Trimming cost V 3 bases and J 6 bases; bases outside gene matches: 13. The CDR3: CASSLDRLRLDNGYTF. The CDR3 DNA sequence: TGTGCCAGCAGCTTGGACAGGTTAAGGTTGGATAATGGCTACACCTTC.

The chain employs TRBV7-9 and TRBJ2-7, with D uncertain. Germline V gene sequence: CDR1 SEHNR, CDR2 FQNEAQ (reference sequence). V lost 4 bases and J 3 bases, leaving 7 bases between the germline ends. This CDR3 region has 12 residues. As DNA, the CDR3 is TGTGCCAGCAGCTCCCCGGGCTACGAGCAGTACTTC. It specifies CASSSPGYEQYF. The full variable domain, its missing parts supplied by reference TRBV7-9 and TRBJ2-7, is DTGVSQNPRHKITKRGQNVTFRCDPISEHNRLYWYRQTLGQGPEFLTYFQNEAQLEKSRLLSDRFSAERPKGSFSTLEIQRTEQGDSAMYLCASSSPGYEQYFGPGTRLTVT.

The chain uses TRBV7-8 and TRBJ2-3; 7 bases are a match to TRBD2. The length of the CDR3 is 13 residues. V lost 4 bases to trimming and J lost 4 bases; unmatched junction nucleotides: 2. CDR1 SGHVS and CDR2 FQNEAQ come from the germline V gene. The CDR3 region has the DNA TGTGCCAGCAGCTACGCGGGAGCAGATACGCAGTATTTT. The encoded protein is CASSYAGADTQYF.

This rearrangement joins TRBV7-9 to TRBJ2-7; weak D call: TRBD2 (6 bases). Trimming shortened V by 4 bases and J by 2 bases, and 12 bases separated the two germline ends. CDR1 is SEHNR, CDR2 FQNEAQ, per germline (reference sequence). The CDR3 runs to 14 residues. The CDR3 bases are TGTGCCAGCAGCTCCCGGGAGTTTCCCTACGAGCAGTACTTC. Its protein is CASSSREFPYEQYF. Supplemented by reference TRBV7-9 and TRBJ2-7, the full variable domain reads DTGVSQNPRHKITKRGQNVTFRCDPISEHNRLYWYRQTLGQGPEFLTYFQNEAQLEKSRLLSDRFSAERPKGSFSTLEIQRTEQGDSAMYLCASSSREFPYEQYFGPGTRLTVT.

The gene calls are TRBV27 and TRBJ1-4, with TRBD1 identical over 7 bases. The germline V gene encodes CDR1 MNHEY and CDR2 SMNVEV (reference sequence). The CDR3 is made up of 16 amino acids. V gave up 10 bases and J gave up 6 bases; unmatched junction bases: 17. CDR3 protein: CATPWAAGGGDEKLFF. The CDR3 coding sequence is TGTGCCACCCCTTGGGCTGCAGGGGGAGGAGATGAAAAACTGTTTTTT.